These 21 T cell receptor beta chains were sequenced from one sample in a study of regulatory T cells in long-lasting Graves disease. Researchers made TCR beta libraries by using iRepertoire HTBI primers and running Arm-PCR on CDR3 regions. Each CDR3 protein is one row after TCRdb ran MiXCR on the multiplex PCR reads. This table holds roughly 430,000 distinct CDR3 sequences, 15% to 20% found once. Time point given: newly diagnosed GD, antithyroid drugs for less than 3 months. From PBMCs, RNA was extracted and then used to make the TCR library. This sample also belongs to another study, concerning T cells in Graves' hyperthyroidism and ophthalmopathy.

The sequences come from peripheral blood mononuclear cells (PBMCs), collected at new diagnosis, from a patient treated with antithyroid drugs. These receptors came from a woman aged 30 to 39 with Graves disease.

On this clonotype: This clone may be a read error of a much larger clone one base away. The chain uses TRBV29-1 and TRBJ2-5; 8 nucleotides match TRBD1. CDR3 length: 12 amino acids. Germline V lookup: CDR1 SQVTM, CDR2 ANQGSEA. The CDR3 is CGVGQGWETQYF. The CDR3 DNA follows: TGCGGCGTTGGACAGGGTTGGGAGACCCAGTACTTC.

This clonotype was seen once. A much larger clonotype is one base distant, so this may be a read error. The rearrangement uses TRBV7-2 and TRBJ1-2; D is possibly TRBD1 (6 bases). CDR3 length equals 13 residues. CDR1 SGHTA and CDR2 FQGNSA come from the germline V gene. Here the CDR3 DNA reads TGTGCCAGCGGCTTAGGGACAATCTATGGCTACACCTTC. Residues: CASGLGTIYGYTF.

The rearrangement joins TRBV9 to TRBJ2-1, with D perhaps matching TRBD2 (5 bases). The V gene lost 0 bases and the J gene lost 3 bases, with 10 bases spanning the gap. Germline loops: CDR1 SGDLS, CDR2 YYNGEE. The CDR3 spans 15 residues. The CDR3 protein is CASSVGSGYYNEQFF. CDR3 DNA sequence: TGTGCCAGCAGCGTAGGAAGCGGATACTACAATGAGCAGTTCTTC. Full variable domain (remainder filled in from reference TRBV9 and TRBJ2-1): DSGVTQTPKHLITATGQRVTLRCSPRSGDLSVYWYQQSLDQGLQFLIQYYNGEERAKGNILERFSAQQFPDLHSELNLSSLELGDSALYFCASSVGSGYYNEQFFGPGTRLTVL.

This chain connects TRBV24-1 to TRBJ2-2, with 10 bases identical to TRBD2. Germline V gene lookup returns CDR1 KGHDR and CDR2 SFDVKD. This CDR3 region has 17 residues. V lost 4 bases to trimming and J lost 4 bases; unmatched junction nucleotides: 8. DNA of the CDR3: TGTGCCACCAGTGACCTAACTAGCGGGATTCGCACCGGGGAGCTGTTTTTT. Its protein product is CATSDLTSGIRTGELFF.

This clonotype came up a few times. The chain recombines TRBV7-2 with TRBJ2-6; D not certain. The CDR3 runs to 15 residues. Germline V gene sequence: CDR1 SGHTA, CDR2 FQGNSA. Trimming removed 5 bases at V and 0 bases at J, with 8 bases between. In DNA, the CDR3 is TGTGCCAGCAGCCGCCGGATCTCTGGGGCCAACGTCCTGACTTTC. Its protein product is CASSRRISGANVLTF.

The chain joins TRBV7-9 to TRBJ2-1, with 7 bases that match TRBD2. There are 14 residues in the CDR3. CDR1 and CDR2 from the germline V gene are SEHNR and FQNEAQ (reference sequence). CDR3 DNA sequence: TGTGTCGGCAGCGATGGTATAGGACTAGTCGAGCAGTTCTTC. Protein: CVGSDGIGLVEQFF.

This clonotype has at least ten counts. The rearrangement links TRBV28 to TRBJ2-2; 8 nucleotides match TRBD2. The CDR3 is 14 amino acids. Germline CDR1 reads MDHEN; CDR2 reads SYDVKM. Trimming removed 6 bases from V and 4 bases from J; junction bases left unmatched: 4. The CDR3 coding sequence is TGTGCCAGCAGCCGACTAGCGAGCACCGGGGAGCTGTTTTTT. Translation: CASSRLASTGELFF. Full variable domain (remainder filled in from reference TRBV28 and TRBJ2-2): DVKVTQSSRYLVKRTGEKVFLECVQDMDHENMFWYRQDPGLGLRLIYFSYDVKMKEKGDIPEGYSVSREKKERFSLILESASTNQTSMYLCASSRLASTGELFFGEGSRLTVL.

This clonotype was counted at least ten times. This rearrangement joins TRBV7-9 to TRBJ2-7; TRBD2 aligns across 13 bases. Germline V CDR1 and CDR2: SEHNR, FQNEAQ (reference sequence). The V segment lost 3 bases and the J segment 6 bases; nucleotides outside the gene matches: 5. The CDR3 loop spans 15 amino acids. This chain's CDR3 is CASSFGLAGVGEQYF. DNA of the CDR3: TGTGCCAGCAGCTTCGGACTAGCGGGAGTAGGCGAGCAGTACTTC. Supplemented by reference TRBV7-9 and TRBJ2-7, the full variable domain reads DTGVSQNPRHKITKRGQNVTFRCDPISEHNRLYWYRQTLGQGPEFLTYFQNEAQLEKSRLLSDRFSAERPKGSFSTLEIQRTEQGDSAMYLCASSFGLAGVGEQYFGPGTRLTVT.

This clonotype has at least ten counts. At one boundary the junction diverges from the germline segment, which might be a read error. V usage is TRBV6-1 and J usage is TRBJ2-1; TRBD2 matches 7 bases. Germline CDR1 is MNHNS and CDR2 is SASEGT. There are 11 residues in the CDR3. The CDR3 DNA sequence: TGTGCCAGTAGTGCGGGAGATGAGCAGTTCTTC. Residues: CASSAGDEQFF.

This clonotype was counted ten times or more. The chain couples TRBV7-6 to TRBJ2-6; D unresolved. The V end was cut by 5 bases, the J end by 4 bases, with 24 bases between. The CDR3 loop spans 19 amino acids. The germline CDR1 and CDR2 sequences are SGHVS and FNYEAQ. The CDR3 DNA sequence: TGTGCCAGCAGCCCCTTTATCGGCGCCGTTGAAGTCGGGGCCAACGTCCTGACTTTC. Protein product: CASSPFIGAVEVGANVLTF.

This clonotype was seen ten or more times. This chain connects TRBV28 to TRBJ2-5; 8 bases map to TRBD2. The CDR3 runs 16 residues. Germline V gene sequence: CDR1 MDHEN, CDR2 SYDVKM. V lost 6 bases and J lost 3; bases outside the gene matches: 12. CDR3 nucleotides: TGTGCCAGCAGCCCTATGACTGGCGGGGGGAAAGAGACCCAGTACTTC. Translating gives CASSPMTGGGKETQYF.

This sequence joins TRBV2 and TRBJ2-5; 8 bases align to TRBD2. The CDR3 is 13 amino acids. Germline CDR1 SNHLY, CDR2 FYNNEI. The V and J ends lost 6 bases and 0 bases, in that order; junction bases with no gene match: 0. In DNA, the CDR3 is TGTGCCAGCAGGGGACTAGACCAAGAGACCCAGTACTTC. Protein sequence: CASRGLDQETQYF.

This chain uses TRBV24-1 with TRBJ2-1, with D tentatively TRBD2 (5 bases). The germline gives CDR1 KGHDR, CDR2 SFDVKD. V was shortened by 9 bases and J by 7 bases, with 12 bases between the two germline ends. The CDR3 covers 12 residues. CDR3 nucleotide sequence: TGTGCCACCGCAGGAGGAAGGAATGAGCAGTTCTTC. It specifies CATAGGRNEQFF.

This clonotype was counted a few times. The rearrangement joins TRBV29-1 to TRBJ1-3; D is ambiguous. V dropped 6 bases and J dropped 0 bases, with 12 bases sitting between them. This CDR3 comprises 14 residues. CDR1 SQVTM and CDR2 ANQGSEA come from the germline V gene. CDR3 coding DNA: TGCAGCGTCAGGAGGAGACTCTCTGGAAACACCATATATTTT. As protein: CSVRRRLSGNTIYF.

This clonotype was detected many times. As DNA, the CDR3 is TGTGCCAGCAGTTTATTCGTTTCCTCCTACGAGCAGTACTTC. Residues: CASSLFVSSYEQYF. The chain couples TRBV27 to TRBJ2-7; D is unresolved. V was clipped by 1 base and J by 0 bases, with 7 bases between them. This CDR3 contains 14 residues. Germline CDR1 and CDR2: MNHEY and SMNVEV (reference sequence).

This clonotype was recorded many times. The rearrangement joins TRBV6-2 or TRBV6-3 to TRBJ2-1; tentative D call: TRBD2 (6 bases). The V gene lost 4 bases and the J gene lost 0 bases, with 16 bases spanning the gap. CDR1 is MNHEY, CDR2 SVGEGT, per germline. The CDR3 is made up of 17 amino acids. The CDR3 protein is CASSSPLGSGSYNEQFF. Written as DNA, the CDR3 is TGTGCCAGCAGTTCCCCGTTAGGTAGCGGCTCCTACAATGAGCAGTTCTTC.

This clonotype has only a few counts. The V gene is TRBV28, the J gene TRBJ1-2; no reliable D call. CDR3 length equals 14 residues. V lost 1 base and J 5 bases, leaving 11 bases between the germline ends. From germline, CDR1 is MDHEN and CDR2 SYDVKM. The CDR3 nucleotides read TGTGCCAGCAGTTTATCCCCGGACTTATATGGCTACACCTTC. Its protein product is CASSLSPDLYGYTF.

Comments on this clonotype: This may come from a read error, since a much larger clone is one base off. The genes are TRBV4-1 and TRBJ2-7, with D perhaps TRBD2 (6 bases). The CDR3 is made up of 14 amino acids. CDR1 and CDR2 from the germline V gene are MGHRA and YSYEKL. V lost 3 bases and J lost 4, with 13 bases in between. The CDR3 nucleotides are TGCGCCAGCAGCCAGCCGGCGGAGGGGTACGAGCAGTACTTC. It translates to CASSQPAEGYEQYF.

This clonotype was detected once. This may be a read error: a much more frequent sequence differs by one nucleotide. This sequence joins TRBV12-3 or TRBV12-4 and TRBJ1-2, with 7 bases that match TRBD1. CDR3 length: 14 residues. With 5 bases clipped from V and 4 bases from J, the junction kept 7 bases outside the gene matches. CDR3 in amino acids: CASSDRTGLYGYTF. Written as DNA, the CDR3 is TGTGCCAGCAGTGATCGGACAGGCCTCTATGGCTACACCTTC.

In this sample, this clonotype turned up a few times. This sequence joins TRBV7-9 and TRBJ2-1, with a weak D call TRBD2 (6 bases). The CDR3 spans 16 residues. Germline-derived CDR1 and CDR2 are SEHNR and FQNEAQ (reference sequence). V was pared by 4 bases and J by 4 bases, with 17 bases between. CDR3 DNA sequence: TGTGCCAGCAGCTCACTAACCGGGACTGATTACAATGAGCAGTTCTTC. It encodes CASSSLTGTDYNEQFF.

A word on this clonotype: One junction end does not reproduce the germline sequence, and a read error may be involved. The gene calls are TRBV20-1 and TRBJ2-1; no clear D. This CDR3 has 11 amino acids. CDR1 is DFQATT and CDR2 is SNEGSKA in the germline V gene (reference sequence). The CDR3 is CSAASPNERFF. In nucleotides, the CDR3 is TGCAGTGCTGCCAGCCCCAATGAGCGGTTCTTC.